The next 23 T cell receptor beta chains were all read from a single sample in a study of blood T cell repertoires in COVID-19. Some clones are missing from TCRdb's copy, which holds only in-frame ones; the method was immunoSEQ multiplex PCR. The sample holds about 130,000 clones; 79% are singletons and the top ten take roughly 35%. The sequenced sample consisted of peripheral blood. These receptors were taken from a middle-aged man with active or convalescent COVID-19.

The rearrangement joins TRBV2 to TRBJ2-3; D possibly corresponds to TRBD1 (6 bases). Germline-derived CDR1 and CDR2 are SNHLY and FYNNEI. Trimming shortened V by 6 bases and J by 6 bases, and 7 bases separated the two germline ends. The CDR3 totals 11 residues. CDR3 in amino acids: CASRRGDTQYF. In DNA form, the CDR3 reads TGTGCCAGCAGAAGGGGGGATACGCAGTATTTT.

The genes are TRBV6-2 or TRBV6-3 and TRBJ2-7; 8 nucleotides agree with TRBD1. Germline assignment: CDR1 MNHEY and CDR2 SVGEGT. With V trimmed by 0 bases and J by 0 bases, 10 bases remained unmatched. This CDR3 comprises 18 residues. Here the CDR3 reads CASSYSGQAVFSSYEQYF. The CDR3, as DNA: TGTGCCAGCAGTTACTCGGGACAGGCAGTTTTTTCCTCCTACGAGCAGTACTTC.

The chain joins TRBV6-5 to TRBJ2-3; 7 bases are a match to TRBD1. This CDR3 comprises 14 residues. V gave up 4 bases and J gave up 5 bases; unmatched junction bases: 6. Looked up from germline, CDR1 is MNHEY and CDR2 is SVGAGI. CDR3 in DNA: TGTGCCAGCAGTTTGACAGGGACGAGAGATACGCAGTATTTT. Protein product: CASSLTGTRDTQYF.

V gene TRBV5-5 combines with J gene TRBJ1-6; perhaps TRBD1 as D (5 bases). Germline V gene lookup returns CDR1 SGHKS and CDR2 YYEKEE (reference sequence). The CDR3 has 16 residues. Trimming pared 2 bases from V and 5 bases from J, leaving 14 bases between. The CDR3 region is CASSLVGGANNSPLHF. CDR3 bases: TGTGCCAGCAGCTTAGTGGGGGGAGCCAATAATTCACCCCTCCACTTT.

Notes on this clone: The junction and the germline gene differ at one end; a read error may be behind it. The V gene is TRBV28, the J gene TRBJ2-1, with D perhaps matching TRBD2 (7 bases). Germline V gives CDR1 MDHEN, CDR2 SYDVKM. CDR3 length: 14 residues. Here the CDR3 reads CASSPLQNQGRGVF. The CDR3 DNA sequence: TGTGCCAGCAGTCCGCTCCAGAATCAGGGGAGGGGGGTCTTC.

The chain carries TRBV3-1 (or the pseudogene TRBV3-2) and TRBJ2-7; weak D call: TRBD2 (6 bases). Germline-derived CDR1 and CDR2 are LGHDT and YNNKEL (reference sequence). Trimming took 0 bases from V and 6 from J, leaving 9 bases between them. This CDR3 is built from 13 residues. The CDR3 DNA is TGTGCCAGCAGCCAAGATCTAGCGATCGAGCAGTACTTC. Its protein product is CASSQDLAIEQYF.

This chain connects TRBV6-5 to TRBJ1-2; 7 bases are a match to TRBD1. Trimming removed 6 bases from V and 2 bases from J; junction bases left unmatched: 3. This CDR3 is 13 amino acids long. The germline V gene has CDR1 MNHEY and CDR2 SVGAGI. CDR3 sequence reads: CASRQGTNYGYTF. DNA of the CDR3: TGTGCCAGCAGACAGGGGACCAACTATGGCTACACCTTC.

This clone was counted only a few times. The J gene is TRBJ1-6, the V gene TRBV7-9; 9 nucleotides agree with TRBD1. Germline values: CDR1 SEHNR, CDR2 FQNEAQ (reference sequence). This CDR3 region has 14 residues. With V trimmed by 3 bases and J by 10 bases, 4 bases remained unmatched. CDR3 nucleotides: TGTGCCAGCAGCTTGGGACAGGGTCAATCACCCCTCCACTTT. It yields the protein CASSLGQGQSPLHF.

The chain has TRBV6-5 and TRBJ1-1; D not resolved. Trimming took off 7 bases at V and 4 bases at J, with 16 bases between the two ends. The CDR3 totals 14 residues. Per the germline V gene, CDR1 is MNHEY and CDR2 is SVGAGI. The CDR3 region has the DNA TGTGCCAGCACCCCTACTAGGCAAGGCACTGAAGCTTTCTTT. It codes for CASTPTRQGTEAFF.

The CDR3 spells CASSLEAGLAGVEQFF. For the CDR3, the DNA is TGTGCCAGCAGCTTGGAGGCGGGACTAGCGGGAGTCGAGCAGTTCTTC. The genes are TRBV5-4 and TRBJ2-1; 14 bases align to TRBD2. The germline CDR1 and CDR2 sequences are SGHNT and YYREEE (reference sequence). CDR3 length: 16 amino acids. J lost 10 bases, V lost 0 bases, and 6 bases had no gene match.

V usage is TRBV6-2 or TRBV6-3 and J usage is TRBJ1-2; no definite D call. Germline-derived CDR1 and CDR2 are MNHEY and SVGEGT. V lost 2 bases and J lost 8, with 6 bases in between. The CDR3 is 11 residues long. This CDR3 is CASSYHLGYTF. The CDR3 nucleotides read TGTGCCAGCAGTTACCACTTGGGCTACACCTTC.

The V gene is TRBV4-1, the J gene TRBJ2-5; no firm D call. The V gene lost 3 bases and the J gene lost 5 bases, with 19 bases spanning the gap. The CDR3 is 16 residues long. The germline V gene has CDR1 MGHRA and CDR2 YSYEKL. The CDR3 reads CASSQLPAPSRETQYF. The CDR3 region has the DNA TGCGCCAGCAGCCAGCTCCCCGCGCCGAGTCGGGAGACCCAGTACTTC.

Points on this clone: Other DNA sequences within the sample encode an identical CDR3. The chain couples TRBV9 to TRBJ2-5; D perhaps matches TRBD1 (6 bases). V lost 2 bases and J lost 4, with 12 bases in between. Germline V lookup: CDR1 SGDLS, CDR2 YYNGEE. The CDR3 covers 14 residues. CDR3 amino acids: CASSVGLGGETQYF. CDR3 nucleotides: TGTGCCAGCAGCGTGGGTTTAGGGGGAGAGACCCAGTACTTC.

The J gene is TRBJ1-1, the V gene TRBV7-9; D is perhaps TRBD1 (6 bases). The V and J ends lost 8 bases and 1 base respectively, with 14 bases between them. CDR1 SEHNR and CDR2 FQNEAQ come from the germline V gene (reference sequence). This CDR3 is 14 amino acids long. The CDR3 DNA reads as TGTGCCAGCGGGAACAGGGCCAGGAACACTGAAGCTTTCTTT. Amino acids: CASGNRARNTEAFF.

This clone appeared once. CDR3 coding DNA: TGTGCCAGCACCTTGACAGTCTCTGGGGCCAACGTCCTGACTTTC. Protein: CASTLTVSGANVLTF. The rearrangement uses TRBV11-2 and TRBJ2-6; D may be TRBD1 (5 bases). V lost 7 bases and J 0 bases, leaving 10 bases between the germline ends. Germline lookup yields CDR1 SGHAT and CDR2 FQNNGV. CDR3 size: 15 residues.

The chain couples TRBV2 to TRBJ1-1; maybe TRBD1 (6 bases). Germline CDR1 SNHLY, CDR2 FYNNEI. The CDR3 extends over 13 amino acids. The ends were cut back, 7 bases at V and 1 base at J, with 10 bases in the middle. CDR3 amino acids: CASTRRGNTEAFF. CDR3 nucleotide sequence: TGTGCCAGCACTCGCAGGGGGAACACTGAAGCTTTCTTT.

This clone was detected once. The CDR3 protein is CSVDAGQGFYEQYF. DNA of the CDR3: TGCAGCGTTGATGCTGGACAGGGATTCTACGAGCAGTACTTC. This sequence joins TRBV29-1 and TRBJ2-7; 8 positions agree with TRBD1. This CDR3 is 14 amino acids long. V shed 3 bases and J 3 bases; nucleotides not matched to a gene: 7. Germline CDR1 and CDR2: SQVTM and ANQGSEA.

V gene TRBV9 combines with J gene TRBJ1-2; 10 nucleotides match TRBD1. The J segment lost 7 bases and the V segment lost 1 base, leaving 10 bases of the junction unmatched. The CDR3 extends over 16 amino acids. Germline V gene sequence: CDR1 SGDLS, CDR2 YYNGEE. Written as DNA, the CDR3 is TGTGCCAGCAGCGTATTGGGACAGGGGAATTTGGGTGGCTACACCTTC. Its protein is CASSVLGQGNLGGYTF.

The rearrangement uses TRBV24-1 and TRBJ1-1, with D perhaps matching TRBD1 (6 bases). V was trimmed by 9 bases and J by 4 bases, leaving 14 bases between them. The CDR3 has 13 amino acids. Germline V gives CDR1 KGHDR, CDR2 SFDVKD. The CDR3 sequence is CATSTAGATEAFF. In DNA, the CDR3 is TGTGCCACCTCCACGGCGGGGGCCACTGAAGCTTTCTTT.

The chain is built from TRBV5-5 and TRBJ1-5, with D possibly TRBD1 on 6 matching bases. V lost 4 bases, J lost 5 bases, and 13 bases lay in between. Looked up from germline, CDR1 is SGHKS and CDR2 is YYEKEE (reference sequence). The CDR3 runs 14 residues. CDR3 region: CASSPGQPHQPQHF. The CDR3 DNA reads as TGTGCCAGCAGCCCCGGACAGCCGCATCAGCCCCAGCATTTT.

The J gene is TRBJ1-1, the V gene TRBV15, with 7 bases matching TRBD1. The CDR3 is 15 residues long. The germline gives CDR1 LNHNV, CDR2 YYDKDF (reference sequence). V lost 5 bases to trimming and J lost 5 bases; unmatched junction nucleotides: 11. The CDR3 DNA is TGTGCCACCAGCCCCCAACAGGGGTCGGGAACTGAAGCTTTCTTT. Encoded protein: CATSPQQGSGTEAFF.

The rearrangement links TRBV7-3 to TRBJ2-2; 14 nucleotides line up with TRBD2. V lost 1 base and J lost 7; bases outside the gene matches: 8. The CDR3 loop spans 18 amino acids. Germline V gene data show CDR1 as SGHTA and CDR2 as FQGTGA. CDR3 bases: TGTGCCAGCAGCTTAAATCCGGGACTAGCGGGAGAAGTCGGGGAGCTGTTTTTT. This sequence encodes CASSLNPGLAGEVGELFF.

The genes are TRBV19 and TRBJ2-4; D perhaps matches TRBD1 (6 bases). V was trimmed by 6 bases and J by 2 bases, leaving 8 bases between them. The CDR3 is 13 amino acids. Looked up from germline, CDR1 is LNHDA and CDR2 is SQIVND (reference sequence). The CDR3 DNA sequence: TGTGCCAGTAGACAGGGTACCAAAAACATTCAGTACTTC. Protein product: CASRQGTKNIQYF.